This passage covers 16 T cell receptor beta chains from one sample sequenced in a study of T cell repertoires in cytomegalovirus infection. TCRdb reprocessed the reads with MiXCR, giving one entry per CDR3 protein. The top ten clones hold around 15% of a sample with 350,000 to 500,000 distinct CDR3 sequences, approximately 30% of them seen once. The sequencing input was PBMCs. Source of these receptors: a human donor in good health (CMV status not recorded). Some clones in this sample may be carry-over from other donors' samples.

This clonotype has ten or more counts. The DNA for the CDR3 is TGTGCCAGCAGCCCCGGGACAGGGGGAGTACAGTTCTTC. It translates to CASSPGTGGVQFF. This chain links TRBV12-3 or TRBV12-4 with TRBJ2-1; 11 bases align to TRBD1. The CDR3 length is 13 residues. V lost 6 bases, J lost 13 bases, and 8 bases stayed unmatched.

This clonotype showed up many times. This chain uses TRBV4-1 with TRBJ1-6; possible D gene TRBD1, 5 bases. In germline, CDR1 is MGHRA, CDR2 YSYEKL. V was cut by 0 bases and J by 7 bases, with 19 bases left in between. The CDR3 totals 18 residues. The CDR3 nucleotides are TGCGCCAGCAGCCAAGAAAAACTCGTGGGGACGTTGAATTCACCCCTCCACTTT. It specifies CASSQEKLVGTLNSPLHF.

The chain joins TRBV5-4 to TRBJ2-1; TRBD1 aligns across 9 bases. Looked up from germline, CDR1 is SGHNT and CDR2 is YYREEE (reference sequence). CDR3 size: 17 residues. Germline trimming cut 4 bases from V and 0 bases from J; bases unmatched to any gene: 8. This CDR3 is CASSGPDRGSSYNEQFF. In DNA form, the CDR3 reads TGTGCCAGCAGCGGACCCGACAGGGGGAGCTCCTACAATGAGCAGTTCTTC.

This clonotype was seen a few times. The chain is built from TRBV12-3 or TRBV12-4 and TRBJ1-5; 7 positions match TRBD1. Trimming took 5 bases from V and 4 from J; bases not matched to a gene: 5. The CDR3 contains 14 residues. CDR3 protein: CASSPDRSNQPQHF. The CDR3 nucleotides read TGTGCCAGCAGTCCGGACAGGAGTAATCAGCCCCAGCATTTT.

The chain employs TRBV10-3 and TRBJ1-4; unclear D gene. Germline CDR1 ENHRY, CDR2 SYGVKD. The V and J ends lost 3 bases and 4 bases respectively, with 9 bases between them. This CDR3 is 14 amino acids long. The CDR3, as DNA: TGTGCCATCAGTGATGAGGTTATTAATGAAAAACTGTTTTTT. This encodes CAISDEVINEKLFF.

This clonotype has only a few counts. This chain uses TRBV5-6 with TRBJ1-2; D uncertain. Germline assignment: CDR1 SGHDT and CDR2 YYEEEE. The CDR3 consists of 12 residues. V was clipped by 10 bases and J by 1 base, with 11 bases between them. The CDR3 spells CAAGRDNYGYTF. As DNA, the CDR3 is TGTGCCGCAGGACGGGATAACTATGGCTACACCTTC.

In regard to this clonotype: A clone one base away is much larger, so this may be a read error. J is TRBJ2-7 and V is TRBV7-2, with a possible D match to TRBD1 (5 bases). The germline V and J ends were trimmed by 5 bases and 0 bases, with 14 bases remaining between them. CDR3 size: 15 residues. Germline V lookup: CDR1 SGHTA, CDR2 FQGNSA. Here the CDR3 reads CASSPGKGASYEQYF. The CDR3 DNA reads as TGTGCCAGCAGCCCTGGGAAAGGGGCCTCCTACGAGCAGTACTTC. The whole variable domain, filled in from reference TRBV7-2 and TRBJ2-7, reads GAGVSQSPSNKVTEKGKDVELRCDPISGHTALYWYRQSLGQGLEFLIYFQGNSAPDKSGLPSDRFSAERTGGSVSTLTIQRTQQEDSAVYLCASSPGKGASYEQYFGPGTRLTVT.

Points on this clonotype: The germline gene is not matched at one end of the junction; a read error may be the cause. The CDR3, as DNA: TGTGCCAGCAGCTTGATGGTCAACACTGAAGATTTCTTT. It translates to CASSLMVNTEDFF. The rearrangement uses TRBV5-6 and TRBJ1-1; no clear D gene. The germline V gene has CDR1 SGHDT and CDR2 YYEEEE. This CDR3 has 13 amino acids.

The table lists this clonotype with many counts. The chain joins TRBV12-3 or TRBV12-4 to TRBJ1-2; D uncertain. CDR3 size: 12 residues. V dropped 0 bases and J dropped 13 bases, with 12 bases sitting between them. The CDR3 sequence is CASSLAPAALTF. The CDR3 DNA reads as TGTGCCAGCAGTTTAGCGCCGGCAGCTCTCACCTTC.

The chain links TRBV2 to TRBJ1-2; D is perhaps TRBD1 (5 bases). Per germline, CDR1 SNHLY and CDR2 FYNNEI. Trimming took off 6 bases at V and 2 bases at J, with 10 bases between the two ends. This CDR3 contains 13 residues. CDR3 sequence (DNA): TGTGCCAGCAGATACAGGCGGAACTATGGCTACACCTTC. It specifies CASRYRRNYGYTF.

This clonotype was observed at least ten times. The chain has TRBV15 and TRBJ2-5; no firm D call. The CDR3 is 14 amino acids. Germline CDR1 and CDR2: LNHNV and YYDKDF (reference sequence). V was cut by 0 bases and J by 5 bases, with 10 bases left in between. The CDR3 DNA reads TGTGCCACCAGCAGAGATCGGGTCACCGAGACCCAGTACTTC. Translation gives CATSRDRVTETQYF.

This clonotype was observed a single time. The chain combines TRBV28 with TRBJ1-1, with TRBD1 matching 7 bases. V shed 6 bases and J 1 base; nucleotides not matched to a gene: 8. This CDR3 has 15 amino acids. Germline V gene lookup returns CDR1 MDHEN and CDR2 SYDVKM. DNA of the CDR3: TGTGCCAGCAGGCCACCGACAGGGAGGAACACTGAAGCTTTCTTT. Protein sequence: CASRPPTGRNTEAFF.

This chain links TRBV19 with TRBJ1-5; perhaps TRBD1 as D (6 bases). CDR3 size: 13 residues. Germline-derived CDR1 and CDR2 are LNHDA and SQIVND (reference sequence). V was pared by 7 bases and J by 9 bases, with 16 bases between. CDR3: CASMNRARGPQHF. CDR3 sequence (DNA): TGTGCCAGTATGAACAGGGCGAGGGGGCCCCAGCATTTT.

With regard to this clonotype: At one end the junction does not follow the germline gene, possibly because of a read error. The J gene is TRBJ2-4, the V gene TRBV15; D is possibly TRBD2 (6 bases). Germline V lookup: CDR1 LNHNV, CDR2 YYDKDF (reference sequence). The CDR3 is 15 amino acids. The CDR3 loop reads CATNRDFTAGERQYF. The CDR3 region has the DNA TGTGCCACCAACAGAGATTTCACAGCGGGCGAACGTCAGTACTTC. Complete variable domain (other parts from reference TRBV15 and TRBJ2-4): DAMVIQNPRYQVTQFGKPVTLSCSQTLNHNVMYWYQQKSSQAPKLLFHYYDKDFNNEADTPDNFQSRRPNTSFCFLDIRSPGLGDTAMYLCATNRDFTAGERQYFGAGTRLSVL.

This clonotype was recorded a few times. The chain links TRBV5-6 to TRBJ2-2; the D gene is possibly TRBD2 (7 bases). CDR1 and CDR2 (germline): SGHDT, YYEEEE. The CDR3 spans 18 residues. V was cut by 3 bases and J by 6 bases, with 24 bases left in between. CDR3: CASSSRLGAGAAAGELFF. Here the CDR3 DNA reads TGTGCCAGCAGCTCCCGACTTGGGGCGGGGGCCGCTGCCGGGGAGCTGTTTTTT.

The chain recombines TRBV7-2 with TRBJ1-2; D may be TRBD1 (6 bases). Trimming took off 4 bases at V and 5 bases at J, with 20 bases between the two ends. The CDR3 contains 16 residues. Germline assignment: CDR1 SGHTA and CDR2 FQGNSA. The CDR3 loop is CASSSPSRGGGYGYTF. In nucleotides, the CDR3 is TGTGCCAGCAGCTCCCCCTCAAGGGGGGGAGGGTATGGCTACACCTTC.